The 31 T cell receptor beta chains below all came from one sample that was sequenced in a study of cytomegalovirus exposure and HLA in healthy donors. The PCR was carried out with 60 Vbeta primers and 13 Jbeta primers. Some clones are missing from TCRdb's copy, which holds only in-frame ones; the method was immunoSEQ multiplex PCR. The data contain about 190,000 clones, about 80% of them seen just once; the ten biggest clones take up about 2%. The specimen was PBMCs. The receptors originated from a young woman in good health and CMV-seropositive.

Here the CDR3 DNA reads TGTGCCAGCAGTGACTCGGGACAGGGGACCGGCTCACCCCTCCACTTT. As protein: CASSDSGQGTGSPLHF. The rearrangement uses TRBV6-4 and TRBJ1-6; 10 nucleotides agree with TRBD1. The CDR3 runs 16 residues. Germline V CDR1 and CDR2: MRHNA, SNTAGT. The V segment lost 0 bases and the J segment 10 bases; nucleotides outside the gene matches: 6.

CDR3 sequence reads: CASSEGPDSPLHF. The DNA of the CDR3 is TGTGCCAGCAGCGAGGGGCCCGATTCACCCCTCCACTTT. J is TRBJ1-6 and V is TRBV9; D is possibly TRBD1 (5 bases). The CDR3 spans 13 residues. Trimming left V 3 bases short and J 8 bases short, with 9 bases between. CDR1 and CDR2 (germline): SGDLS, YYNGEE.

V is TRBV27 and J is TRBJ2-5, with D tentatively TRBD1 (5 bases). This CDR3 comprises 14 residues. Germline CDR1 MNHEY, CDR2 SMNVEV (reference sequence). Trimming stripped 5 bases from V and 1 base from J, with 11 bases between. CDR3 in DNA: TGTGCCAGCAGTATTGGGGCCCTCCAAGAGACCCAGTACTTC. Protein sequence: CASSIGALQETQYF.

The rearrangement links TRBV7-8 to TRBJ1-5; 7 bases fit TRBD1. This CDR3 has 14 residues. Germline V CDR1 and CDR2: SGHVS, FQNEAQ. After removal of 5 bases from V and 4 bases from J, the junction contained 5 bases not matched to a gene. CDR3 in amino acids: CASSQNRGNQPQHF. The CDR3 DNA sequence: TGTGCCAGCAGCCAAAACAGGGGTAATCAGCCCCAGCATTTT. Full variable domain (remainder filled in from reference TRBV7-8 and TRBJ1-5): GAGVSQSPRYKVAKRGQDVALRCDPISGHVSLFWYQQALGQGPEFLTYFQNEAQLDKSGLPSDRFFAERPEGSVSTLKIQRTQQEDSAVYLCASSQNRGNQPQHFGDGTRLSIL.

The V call is TRBV5-4, the J call TRBJ2-7; a weak D match, TRBD1 (6 bases). Germline V gives CDR1 SGHNT, CDR2 YYREEE (reference sequence). Trimming left V 4 bases short and J 4 bases short, with 12 bases between. The CDR3 has 13 residues. CDR3 nucleotides: TGTGCCAGCAGCCCAACAGGGAAATACGAGCAGTACTTC. Encoded protein: CASSPTGKYEQYF.

The rearrangement links TRBV5-4 to TRBJ1-1, with 11 bases fitting TRBD1. Trimming cost V 5 bases and J 7 bases; bases outside gene matches: 1. Germline V lookup: CDR1 SGHNT, CDR2 YYREEE (reference sequence). The CDR3 extends over 12 amino acids. The CDR3 protein is CASRGQGVEAFF. In DNA form, the CDR3 reads TGTGCCAGCAGGGGACAGGGGGTTGAAGCTTTCTTT.

There are a few counts of this clone. Other DNA sequences in this sample translate to the same CDR3. The chain combines TRBV30 with TRBJ1-3; 8 bases are shared with TRBD1. V was clipped by 1 base and J by 0 bases; unmatched bases: 5. Germline CDR1 and CDR2: GTSNPN and SVGIG (reference sequence). The CDR3 spans 16 residues. The CDR3 DNA reads TGTGCCTGGAGTGCGTTGGGACAGGTCTCTGGAAACACCATATATTTT. It codes for CAWSALGQVSGNTIYF.

This CDR3 is CASSYFGTGAGNEQFF. The CDR3 coding sequence is TGTGCCAGCAGTTACTTTGGGACAGGGGCTGGGAATGAGCAGTTCTTC. The rearrangement links TRBV6-5 to TRBJ2-1, with 10 bases lining up with TRBD1. V was clipped by 1 base and J by 7 bases; unmatched bases: 7. Germline V CDR1 and CDR2: MNHEY, SVGAGI. There are 16 residues in the CDR3.

The V and J genes are TRBV2 and TRBJ1-2; D unresolved. Germline CDR1 and CDR2: SNHLY and FYNNEI. This CDR3 region has 13 residues. Trimming left V 9 bases short and J 3 bases short, with 14 bases between. For the CDR3, the DNA is TGTGCCAGAGGAGTCGTCGCTGACTATGGCTACACCTTC. As protein: CARGVVADYGYTF.

Concerning this clone itself: The sample has other DNA sequences that encode this CDR3 too. The rearrangement links TRBV5-6 to TRBJ1-1; D might be TRBD1 (5 bases). The CDR3 length is 12 residues. V lost 2 bases to trimming and J lost 5 bases, with 7 bases between them. The germline CDR1 and CDR2 sequences are SGHDT and YYEEEE. DNA of the CDR3: TGTGCCAGCAGCTTCGGGGGAACTGAAGCTTTCTTT. This sequence encodes CASSFGGTEAFF. The full variable domain, its missing parts supplied by reference TRBV5-6 and TRBJ1-1, is DAGVTQSPTHLIKTRGQQVTLRCSPKSGHDTVSWYQQALGQGPQFIFQYYEEEERQRGNFPDRFSGHQFPNYSSELNVNALLLGDSALYLCASSFGGTEAFFGQGTRLTVV.

The CDR3, as DNA: TGCGCCAACCTAGAACGGGGGGAACAAGAGACCCAGTACTTC. It codes for CANLERGEQETQYF. This chain connects TRBV10-1 to TRBJ2-5; 7 positions agree with TRBD2. The germline V gene has CDR1 WNHNN and CDR2 SYGVQD (reference sequence). With 10 bases clipped from V and 2 bases from J, the junction kept 10 bases outside the gene matches. The CDR3 loop spans 14 amino acids.

The chain is built from TRBV9 and TRBJ1-1; the match to TRBD1 covers 7 bases. V trimming: 0 bases; J trimming: 4 bases; junction bases outside the gene matches: 6. Germline V CDR1 and CDR2: SGDLS, YYNGEE. CDR3 size: 15 residues. CDR3 coding DNA: TGTGCCAGCAGCGTAGGCCAGGGGGGATTCACTGAAGCTTTCTTT. Translated: CASSVGQGGFTEAFF.

The chain uses TRBV11-1 and TRBJ2-7; the D gene is possibly TRBD2 (7 bases). This CDR3 is 16 amino acids long. Germline CDR1 SGHAT, CDR2 FQDESV (reference sequence). Trimming removed 1 base from V and 3 bases from J, with 16 bases in between. The CDR3 spells CASSLDSGGRFYEQYF. The CDR3 DNA reads TGTGCCAGCAGCTTAGATTCCGGGGGGCGCTTCTACGAGCAGTACTTC. The full variable domain, with the rest looked up from reference TRBV11-1 and TRBJ2-7, is EAEVAQSPRYKITEKSQAVAFWCDPISGHATLYWYRQILGQGPELLVQFQDESVVDDSQLPKDRFSAERLKGVDSTLKIQPAELGDSAMYLCASSLDSGGRFYEQYFGPGTRLTVT.

The chain has TRBV2 and TRBJ2-3; 8 nucleotides align to TRBD2. Losses at the gene ends were 4 bases for V and 5 bases for J; bases not matched to a gene: 5. The CDR3 runs 14 residues. Germline-derived CDR1 and CDR2 are SNHLY and FYNNEI. The CDR3 sequence: CASSAPGGGDTQYF. Written as DNA, the CDR3 is TGTGCCAGCAGTGCCCCCGGGGGGGGAGATACGCAGTATTTT.

The chain combines TRBV30 with TRBJ1-6; D is ambiguous. Germline V gives CDR1 GTSNPN, CDR2 SVGIG (reference sequence). V was cut by 4 bases and J by 3 bases, with 4 bases left in between. There are 12 residues in the CDR3. CDR3 protein: CAWTGYNSPLHF. The CDR3 bases are TGTGCCTGGACAGGCTATAATTCACCCCTCCACTTT.

This clone came up once. This rearrangement joins TRBV27 to TRBJ1-1; D possibly corresponds to TRBD1 (6 bases). This CDR3 contains 14 residues. V lost 0 bases, J lost 4 bases, and 9 bases lay in between. The V gene's germline CDR1 is MNHEY and CDR2 SMNVEV (reference sequence). The CDR3 DNA sequence: TGTGCCAGCAGTTTATCGAGGGGGTTCACTGAAGCTTTCTTT. Amino acid sequence: CASSLSRGFTEAFF.

This clone was detected only a few times. The chain has TRBV5-1 and TRBJ2-1; maybe TRBD2 (6 bases). The CDR3 extends over 14 amino acids. Per germline, CDR1 SGHRS and CDR2 YFSETQ. V was trimmed by 4 bases and J by 3 bases, leaving 11 bases between them. CDR3: CASSPAGLYNEQFF. CDR3 nucleotide sequence: TGCGCCAGCAGCCCAGCGGGTCTCTACAATGAGCAGTTCTTC. The full variable domain, completed using reference TRBV5-1 and TRBJ2-1, is KAGVTQTPRYLIKTRGQQVTLSCSPISGHRSVSWYQQTPGQGLQFLFEYFSETQRNKGNFPGRFSGRQFSNSRSEMNVSTLELGDSALYLCASSPAGLYNEQFFGPGTRLTVL.

A few counts support this clone. The chain is built from TRBV7-6 and TRBJ2-7; weak D call: TRBD1 (6 bases). The CDR3 length is 14 residues. The germline V gene has CDR1 SGHVS and CDR2 FNYEAQ. V lost 1 base to trimming and J lost 2 bases, with 9 bases between them. The DNA of the CDR3 is TGTGCCAGCAGCTTAGGGACAGAAGCCTACGAGCAGTACTTC. Protein: CASSLGTEAYEQYF.

The chain combines TRBV27 with TRBJ1-2; D is uncertain. In germline, CDR1 is MNHEY, CDR2 SMNVEV (reference sequence). The CDR3 consists of 13 residues. With 3 bases removed from V and 2 bases from J, the gap between germline ends came to 7 bases. CDR3 DNA sequence: TGTGCCAGCAGTTTTTCTTCGAACTATGGCTACACCTTC. Amino acid sequence: CASSFSSNYGYTF.

In this sample, this clone turned up once. The rearrangement links TRBV2 to TRBJ2-3; the match to TRBD1 covers 9 bases. Trimming at V came to 8 bases and at J to 2 bases, leaving 2 bases not matched to a gene. Germline CDR1 is SNHLY and CDR2 is FYNNEI. This CDR3 region has 13 residues. CDR3 protein: CASGDRVTDTQYF. In DNA form, the CDR3 reads TGTGCCAGCGGGGACAGGGTCACAGATACGCAGTATTTT.

The rearrangement links TRBV9 to TRBJ2-7; tentative D call: TRBD1 (5 bases). V lost 5 bases and J lost 2, with 17 bases in between. The CDR3 runs to 15 residues. Germline assignment: CDR1 SGDLS and CDR2 YYNGEE. Here the CDR3 DNA reads TGTGCCAGCAGTTATCCCAGGGCGCCTGCCTACGAGCAGTACTTC. This translates into CASSYPRAPAYEQYF.

J is TRBJ2-6 and V is TRBV11-3, with 7 bases identical to TRBD1. Germline values: CDR1 SGHNT, CDR2 YENEEA. V lost 9 bases, J lost 6 bases, and 11 bases stayed unmatched. This CDR3 is 15 amino acids long. CDR3 sequence: CARQGGIAEANVLTF. CDR3 DNA: TGTGCCAGGCAAGGGGGCATAGCTGAGGCCAACGTCCTGACTTTC.

The genes are TRBV19 and TRBJ2-3, with D unresolved. The germline V gene has CDR1 LNHDA and CDR2 SQIVND (reference sequence). This CDR3 is built from 15 residues. V was shortened by 6 bases and J by 2 bases, with 15 bases between the two germline ends. The DNA for the CDR3 is TGTGCCAGTAGCCAAACGTCCCTAAACACAGATACGCAGTATTTT. It encodes CASSQTSLNTDTQYF.

The rearrangement joins TRBV6-6 to TRBJ1-5; TRBD1 matches at 10 bases. The V segment lost 4 bases and the J segment 7 bases; nucleotides outside the gene matches: 7. The CDR3 extends over 15 amino acids. Germline lookup yields CDR1 MNHNY and CDR2 SVGAGI (reference sequence). The CDR3 DNA follows: TGTGCCAGCAGTTTGACAGGGGGCCCGGGGCAGCCCCAGCATTTT. As protein: CASSLTGGPGQPQHF.

V and J are TRBV19 and TRBJ2-7, with a possible D match to TRBD1 (5 bases). The germline V gene has CDR1 LNHDA and CDR2 SQIVND (reference sequence). CDR3 length: 13 amino acids. Trimming removed 6 bases from V and 4 bases from J, with 13 bases in between. CDR3 residues: CASSPQDGYEQYV. In nucleotides, the CDR3 is TGTGCCAGTAGCCCACAGGACGGGTACGAGCAGTACGTC.

This clone was seen more than once but under ten times. The rearrangement joins TRBV2 to TRBJ2-1; 10 nucleotides line up with TRBD2. Germline-derived CDR1 and CDR2 are SNHLY and FYNNEI. Unmatched junction bases numbered 22, after V lost 7 bases and J lost 7 bases. The CDR3 sequence is 19 residues long. The CDR3 coding sequence is TGTGCCAGCACCCCTGGGGGGGCTAGCGGGGGCCCATATCCTAATGAGCAGTTCTTC. It translates to CASTPGGASGGPYPNEQFF. The full variable domain, completed using reference TRBV2 and TRBJ2-1, is EPEVTQTPSHQVTQMGQEVILRCVPISNHLYFYWYRQILGQKVEFLVSFYNNEISEKSEIFDDQFSVERPDGSNFTLKIRSTKLEDSAMYFCASTPGGASGGPYPNEQFFGPGTRLTVL.

This clone was seen a handful of times. The genes are TRBV5-1 and TRBJ1-4, with D uncertain. The CDR3 sequence is 15 residues long. V dropped 1 base and J dropped 6 bases, with 13 bases sitting between them. Germline V lookup: CDR1 SGHRS, CDR2 YFSETQ. DNA for the CDR3: TGCGCCAGCAGCTTGATGAGGGCGCAGGATGAAAAACTGTTTTTT. This encodes CASSLMRAQDEKLFF. The full variable domain, rest sourced from reference TRBV5-1 and TRBJ1-4, is KAGVTQTPRYLIKTRGQQVTLSCSPISGHRSVSWYQQTPGQGLQFLFEYFSETQRNKGNFPGRFSGRQFSNSRSEMNVSTLELGDSALYLCASSLMRAQDEKLFFGSGTQLSVL.

The chain's CDR3 is CATSSPYREKLFF. The DNA for the CDR3 is TGTGCCACCAGCAGCCCGTACCGGGAAAAACTGTTTTTT. The J gene is TRBJ1-4, the V gene TRBV15; D is unresolved. The length of the CDR3 is 13 residues. Deletions cut 3 bases from V and 8 bases from J, with 10 bases between. Per germline, CDR1 LNHNV and CDR2 YYDKDF (reference sequence). Using reference TRBV15 and TRBJ1-4 for the parts outside the CDR3, the full variable domain is DAMVIQNPRYQVTQFGKPVTLSCSQTLNHNVMYWYQQKSSQAPKLLFHYYDKDFNNEADTPDNFQSRRPNTSFCFLDIRSPGLGDTAMYLCATSSPYREKLFFGSGTQLSVL.

The chain combines TRBV5-1 with TRBJ2-3; D not certain. This CDR3 comprises 14 residues. V dropped 4 bases and J dropped 4 bases, with 13 bases sitting between them. Germline V gene data show CDR1 as SGHRS and CDR2 as YFSETQ. The CDR3 region has the DNA TGCGCCAGCAGCGAGATGTCCCCCGCAGATACGCAGTATTTT. Protein: CASSEMSPADTQYF.

The chain recombines TRBV11-2 with TRBJ1-2; 12 nucleotides match TRBD1. Losses at the gene ends were 4 bases for V and 8 bases for J; bases not matched to a gene: 5. In germline, CDR1 is SGHAT, CDR2 FQNNGV. This CDR3 comprises 14 residues. The CDR3 sequence: CASSSGTGGRGYTF. CDR3 sequence (DNA): TGTGCCAGCAGCTCCGGGACAGGGGGCCGGGGCTACACCTTC.

The V gene is TRBV5-4, the J gene TRBJ2-7; 10 nucleotides match TRBD1. V was pared by 4 bases and J by 3 bases, with 4 bases of the junction left unmatched. Germline CDR1 SGHNT, CDR2 YYREEE (reference sequence). The length of the CDR3 is 14 residues. CDR3 amino acids: CASSPDRGDYEQYV. In DNA form, the CDR3 reads TGTGCCAGCAGCCCGGACAGGGGGGACTACGAGCAGTACGTC.